These T cell receptor beta chains were read from a single sample in a study of CD8 T cells in Susac syndrome. One entry per CDR3 protein results from TCRdb running MiXCR on the immunoSEQ multiplex PCR reads. The data contain roughly 120,000 distinct CDR3 sequences, 90% to 95% of them seen just once; the ten biggest clones take up about 0.09%. Sequencing input: CD4+ T cells from PBMCs. The receptors were gathered from a human donor with multiple sclerosis. Both conserved end residues are part of each CDR3. The D gene is left open where the match is weak. Some rows have no size entry. The others give once, few or many, or a class for an expanded clone.

j_gene: TRBJ2-4; v_gene: TRBV5-4; d_gene: .; abundance: once; CDR3aa: CASSLSGSGPKNIQYF; CDR3nt: TGTGCCAGCAGCTTGTCCGGATCAGGGCCCAAAAACATTCAGTACTTC
j_gene: TRBJ2-1; v_gene: TRBV7-8; d_gene: .; abundance: .; CDR3aa: CASSLVFETGPNQFF; CDR3nt: TGTGCCAGCAGCTTAGTTTTTGAGACAGGCCCTAACCAGTTCTTC
j_gene: TRBJ1-1; v_gene: TRBV9; d_gene: .; abundance: .; CDR3aa: CASSPLDTPLEAFF; CDR3nt: TGTGCCAGCAGCCCACTCGACACCCCCCTTGAAGCTTTCTTT
j_gene: TRBJ1-4; v_gene: TRBV18; d_gene: .; abundance: .; CDR3aa: CASSPIGNEKLFF; CDR3nt: TGTGCCAGCTCACCAATCGGGAATGAAAAACTGTTTTTT
j_gene: TRBJ1-6; v_gene: TRBV6-1; d_gene: .; abundance: .; CDR3aa: CATGQDNSPLHF; CDR3nt: TGTGCCACGGGGCAGGATAATTCACCCCTCCACTTT
j_gene: TRBJ1-3; v_gene: TRBV7-9; d_gene: TRBD1; abundance: .; CDR3aa: CALQGEAGNTIYF; CDR3nt: TGTGCCCTGCAGGGGGAAGCTGGAAACACCATATATTTT
j_gene: TRBJ2-7; v_gene: TRBV7-3; d_gene: TRBD2; abundance: .; CDR3aa: CASSVSGDHYEQYF; CDR3nt: TGTGCCAGCAGCGTGAGCGGGGACCACTACGAGCAGTACTTC
j_gene: TRBJ2-2; v_gene: TRBV5-1; d_gene: TRBD2; abundance: .; CDR3aa: CASSSGTSSGELFF; CDR3nt: TGCGCCAGCAGCTCTGGGACTAGCTCCGGGGAGCTGTTTTTT
j_gene: TRBJ2-4; v_gene: TRBV3-1; d_gene: .; abundance: .; CDR3aa: CASSQESETYF; CDR3nt: TGTGCCAGCAGCCAAGAGTCGGAGACCTACTTC
j_gene: TRBJ2-7; v_gene: TRBV2; d_gene: TRBD2; abundance: .; CDR3aa: CASRREGYEQYF; CDR3nt: TGTGCCAGCAGACGGGAGGGCTACGAGCAGTACTTC
j_gene: TRBJ1-2; v_gene: TRBV15; d_gene: .; abundance: .; CDR3aa: CATSRDAGIYGYTF; CDR3nt: TGTGCCACCAGCAGAGATGCCGGGATCTATGGCTACACCTTC
j_gene: TRBJ1-2; v_gene: TRBV5-1; d_gene: .; abundance: .; CDR3aa: CASSLEGVGGYTF; CDR3nt: TGCGCCAGCAGCTTGGAGGGGGTCGGCGGCTACACCTTC
j_gene: TRBJ1-1; v_gene: TRBV4-1; d_gene: .; abundance: .; CDR3aa: CASSPAGFGGLPEAFF; CDR3nt: TGCGCCAGCAGCCCAGCCGGGTTCGGGGGGCTACCTGAAGCTTTCTTT
j_gene: TRBJ1-3; v_gene: TRBV7-6; d_gene: .; abundance: .; CDR3aa: CASSPGGSSGNTIYF; CDR3nt: TGTGCCAGCAGCCCCGGGGGTAGCTCTGGAAACACCATATATTTT
j_gene: TRBJ2-7; v_gene: TRBV4-2; d_gene: .; abundance: once; CDR3aa: CASSQEGGVLGEQYF; CDR3nt: TGTGCCAGCAGCCAAGAGGGCGGGGTGTTGGGTGAGCAGTACTTC
j_gene: TRBJ1-2; v_gene: TRBV7-9; d_gene: .; abundance: .; CDR3aa: CASSLLATAYGYTF; CDR3nt: TGTGCCAGCAGCCTACTAGCGACAGCTTATGGCTACACCTTC
j_gene: TRBJ2-7; v_gene: TRBV9; d_gene: .; abundance: .; CDR3aa: CASSISPGRFFEQYF; CDR3nt: TGTGCCAGCAGCATCTCCCCGGGACGTTTTTTCGAGCAGTACTTC
j_gene: TRBJ1-1; v_gene: TRBV10-2; d_gene: .; abundance: once; CDR3aa: CASTGGPNTEAFF; CDR3nt: TGCGCCAGCACGGGGGGCCCGAACACTGAAGCTTTCTTT
j_gene: TRBJ1-2; v_gene: TRBV7-9; d_gene: .; abundance: .; CDR3aa: CASSPPGGGEEGYTF; CDR3nt: TGTGCCAGCAGCCCACCGGGAGGGGGGGAAGAAGGCTACACCTTC
j_gene: TRBJ2-5; v_gene: TRBV12-3/TRBV12-4; d_gene: TRBD1; abundance: .; CDR3aa: CASSSLDRGPKETQYF; CDR3nt: TGTGCCAGCAGTTCCCTGGACAGGGGACCCAAAGAGACCCAGTACTTC
j_gene: TRBJ1-5; v_gene: TRBV6-5; d_gene: .; abundance: .; CDR3aa: CASSYFHPGASNQPQHF; CDR3nt: TGTGCCAGCAGTTACTTTCACCCAGGGGCTAGCAATCAGCCCCAGCATTTT
j_gene: TRBJ2-7; v_gene: TRBV6-2/TRBV6-3; d_gene: .; abundance: .; CDR3aa: CASGRGPPYEQYF; CDR3nt: TGTGCCAGCGGAAGGGGACCACCCTACGAGCAGTACTTC
j_gene: TRBJ2-2; v_gene: TRBV19; d_gene: .; abundance: .; CDR3aa: CASSEGSNTGELFF; CDR3nt: TGTGCCAGTAGCGAGGGGTCGAACACCGGGGAGCTGTTTTTT
j_gene: TRBJ1-2; v_gene: TRBV6-2/TRBV6-3; d_gene: .; abundance: .; CDR3aa: CASTPRDKRHYGYTF; CDR3nt: TGTGCCAGCACCCCACGGGACAAAAGGCACTATGGCTACACCTTC
j_gene: TRBJ1-2; v_gene: TRBV20-1; d_gene: TRBD1; abundance: .; CDR3aa: CSAETGVSRYGYTF; CDR3nt: TGCAGTGCTGAGACAGGGGTGTCACGCTATGGCTACACCTTC
j_gene: TRBJ2-2; v_gene: TRBV6-1; d_gene: TRBD2; abundance: once; CDR3aa: CASRGLAGATSTGELFF; CDR3nt: TGTGCCAGCAGGGGACTAGCGGGGGCCACGAGCACCGGGGAGCTGTTTTTT
j_gene: TRBJ2-7; v_gene: TRBV5-6; d_gene: .; abundance: .; CDR3aa: CASSLRVGPRYF; CDR3nt: TGTGCCAGCAGCTTGAGGGTAGGACCGAGGTACTTC
j_gene: TRBJ1-1; v_gene: TRBV20-1; d_gene: .; abundance: .; CDR3aa: CSARDGGKENTEAFF; CDR3nt: TGCAGTGCTAGAGATGGTGGGAAAGAAAACACTGAAGCTTTCTTT
j_gene: TRBJ1-6; v_gene: TRBV18; d_gene: TRBD1; abundance: once; CDR3aa: CASSQLGQGQNSPLHF; CDR3nt: TGTGCCAGCTCACAACTCGGACAGGGCCAGAATTCACCCCTCCACTTT
j_gene: TRBJ1-1; v_gene: TRBV3-1; d_gene: TRBD1; abundance: once; CDR3aa: CASSQGTGGSEAFF; CDR3nt: TGTGCCAGCAGCCAAGGGACAGGCGGAAGTGAAGCTTTCTTT
j_gene: TRBJ2-3; v_gene: TRBV7-9; d_gene: .; abundance: .; CDR3aa: CASSSRTGGGDTQYF; CDR3nt: TGTGCCAGCAGCTCCCGGACAGGCGGGGGAGATACGCAGTATTTT
j_gene: TRBJ1-1; v_gene: TRBV5-6; d_gene: .; abundance: .; CDR3aa: CASSFYSQNTEAFF; CDR3nt: TGTGCCAGCAGCTTCTACAGTCAAAACACTGAAGCTTTCTTT
j_gene: TRBJ1-1; v_gene: TRBV18; d_gene: .; abundance: .; CDR3aa: CASSPDITEAFF; CDR3nt: TGTGCCAGCTCACCGGACATCACTGAAGCTTTCTTT
j_gene: TRBJ2-2; v_gene: TRBV7-9; d_gene: TRBD1; abundance: .; CDR3aa: CASSLGTGSGELFF; CDR3nt: TGTGCCAGCAGCTTAGGGACAGGCTCCGGGGAGCTGTTTTTT
j_gene: TRBJ2-3; v_gene: TRBV5-4; d_gene: TRBD2; abundance: .; CDR3aa: CASSLARASGGDTQYF; CDR3nt: TGTGCCAGCAGCTTGGCCAGGGCTAGCGGGGGAGATACGCAGTATTTT
j_gene: TRBJ2-7; v_gene: TRBV20-1; d_gene: .; abundance: .; CDR3aa: CSARGRFHGYEQYF; CDR3nt: TGCAGTGCTAGAGGCCGGTTTCATGGATACGAGCAGTACTTC
j_gene: TRBJ2-5; v_gene: TRBV20-1; d_gene: TRBD2; abundance: .; CDR3aa: CSARESGGFPQYF; CDR3nt: TGCAGTGCTAGAGAAAGCGGGGGGTTCCCCCAGTACTTC
j_gene: TRBJ1-1; v_gene: TRBV29-1; d_gene: .; abundance: .; CDR3aa: CSVRQGGAEAFF; CDR3nt: TGCAGCGTTCGCCAGGGAGGGGCTGAAGCTTTCTTT
j_gene: TRBJ2-2; v_gene: TRBV3-1; d_gene: TRBD1; abundance: .; CDR3aa: CASSQDYWTGEGGELFF; CDR3nt: TGTGCCAGCAGCCAAGATTATTGGACAGGGGAGGGCGGGGAGCTGTTTTTT
j_gene: TRBJ1-3; v_gene: TRBV5-1; d_gene: .; abundance: once; CDR3aa: CASSSDGGVGNTIYF; CDR3nt: TGCGCCAGCAGCTCGGACGGAGGGGTTGGAAACACCATATATTTT
j_gene: TRBJ1-1; v_gene: TRBV4-1; d_gene: .; abundance: once; CDR3aa: CASSQETPRVTEAFF; CDR3nt: TGCGCCAGCAGCCAAGAAACACCGAGGGTGACTGAAGCTTTCTTT
j_gene: TRBJ1-6; v_gene: TRBV6-5; d_gene: .; abundance: once; CDR3aa: CASTYNEASSYNSPLHF; CDR3nt: TGTGCCAGCACTTACAATGAGGCTAGCTCCTATAATTCACCCCTCCACTTT
j_gene: TRBJ2-2; v_gene: TRBV5-5; d_gene: TRBD1; abundance: .; CDR3aa: CASRGTDANTGELFF; CDR3nt: TGTGCCAGCAGGGGGACAGATGCGAACACCGGGGAGCTGTTTTTT
j_gene: TRBJ2-5; v_gene: TRBV29-1; d_gene: .; abundance: .; CDR3aa: CSVEDWQYSQYF; CDR3nt: TGCAGCGTTGAGGATTGGCAGTATTCCCAGTACTTC
j_gene: TRBJ2-3; v_gene: TRBV10-3; d_gene: .; abundance: .; CDR3aa: CATGTSTDTQYF; CDR3nt: TGTGCCACTGGGACTAGCACAGATACGCAGTATTTT
j_gene: TRBJ2-2; v_gene: TRBV30; d_gene: .; abundance: .; CDR3aa: CAWSERYTGELFF; CDR3nt: TGTGCCTGGAGTGAACGTTACACCGGGGAGCTGTTTTTT
j_gene: TRBJ2-5; v_gene: TRBV7-2; d_gene: .; abundance: .; CDR3aa: CASSLRWLRAETQYF; CDR3nt: TGTGCCAGCAGCTTAAGATGGCTCAGGGCTGAGACCCAGTACTTC
j_gene: TRBJ1-1; v_gene: TRBV7-2; d_gene: TRBD1; abundance: .; CDR3aa: CASSTRQGWTEAFF; CDR3nt: TGTGCCAGCAGCACACGACAGGGGTGGACTGAAGCTTTCTTT
j_gene: TRBJ2-7; v_gene: TRBV5-1; d_gene: .; abundance: .; CDR3aa: CASRESANEQYF; CDR3nt: TGCGCCAGCAGGGAGTCAGCGAACGAGCAGTACTTC
j_gene: TRBJ1-3; v_gene: TRBV12-3/TRBV12-4; d_gene: .; abundance: .; CDR3aa: CASSLERGYSGNTIYF; CDR3nt: TGTGCCAGCAGTTTAGAGAGGGGGTACTCTGGAAACACCATATATTTT
j_gene: TRBJ1-2; v_gene: TRBV19; d_gene: TRBD1; abundance: .; CDR3aa: CASTQGQEAYTF; CDR3nt: TGTGCCAGTACCCAAGGACAGGAAGCTTACACCTTC
j_gene: TRBJ1-2; v_gene: TRBV2; d_gene: .; abundance: .; CDR3aa: CASSGLVGGGYTF; CDR3nt: TGTGCCAGCAGTGGGCTGGTTGGTGGAGGCTACACCTTC
j_gene: TRBJ2-1; v_gene: TRBV20-1; d_gene: .; abundance: once; CDR3aa: CSAGGGQHNEQFF; CDR3nt: TGCAGTGCTGGGGGGGGACAGCACAATGAGCAGTTCTTC
j_gene: TRBJ2-4; v_gene: TRBV5-4; d_gene: .; abundance: .; CDR3aa: CASSGGKNIQYF; CDR3nt: TGTGCCAGCAGCGGAGGGAAAAACATTCAGTACTTC
j_gene: TRBJ2-7; v_gene: TRBV20-1; d_gene: TRBD1; abundance: .; CDR3aa: CSASKGQGWNEQYF; CDR3nt: TGCAGTGCTTCCAAGGGACAGGGGTGGAACGAGCAGTACTTC